Shown below are 16 T cell receptor beta chains from a single sample sequenced in a study of post-analysis software for immune sequencing data. General study points: Patients carried roughly 5 TRBV segments more frequently than controls did, and TRBV5-6, TRBV5-1 and TRBV20-1 were among them.

For these TCRs, the target antigens are not known. Unique molecular identifiers were present in the TCR beta cDNA libraries. TCRdb reanalysed the PCR reads using MiXCR and keeps one entry per CDR3 protein. The table records roughly 670,000 distinct CDR3 sequences, around 64% of them present only once. The specimen sequenced was blood. These receptors all come from a girl aged 2 to 9 with multiple sclerosis.

V usage is TRBV12-3 or TRBV12-4 and J usage is TRBJ2-1; 9 positions match TRBD2. The CDR3 runs to 15 residues. The J segment lost 7 bases and the V segment lost 3 bases, leaving 7 bases of the junction unmatched. CDR3 DNA: TGTGCCAGCAGTTTCAGGCGGGGGGGAAGGAATGAGCAGTTCTTC. Residues: CASSFRRGGRNEQFF.

J is TRBJ2-7 and V is TRBV5-1, with 8 bases that match TRBD1. The CDR3 is made up of 15 amino acids. The V gene end was trimmed by 0 bases and the J gene end by 3 bases; junction bases not matched to a gene: 5. The germline gives CDR1 SGHRS, CDR2 YFSETQ. CDR3 DNA: TGCGCCAGCAGCTTGGGGGACAGGAATCACTACGAGCAGTACTTC. The encoded protein is CASSLGDRNHYEQYF.

This clonotype was seen a few times. The chain joins TRBV29-1 to TRBJ2-5; TRBD1 agrees at 7 bases. Germline assignment: CDR1 SQVTM and CDR2 ANQGSEA. The V segment lost 7 bases and the J segment 4 bases; nucleotides outside the gene matches: 9. The CDR3 length is 13 residues. CDR3 amino acids: CSEVGGPGETQYF. CDR3 coding DNA: TGCAGCGAGGTAGGGGGCCCGGGAGAGACCCAGTACTTC.

The rearrangement links TRBV7-9 to TRBJ2-1; tentatively, D is TRBD1 (8 bases). CDR1 and CDR2 (germline): SEHNR, FQNEAQ (reference sequence). The CDR3 length is 15 residues. Trimming pared 5 bases from V and 5 bases from J, leaving 16 bases between. CDR3 protein: CASSLQGEGHNEQFF. CDR3 sequence (DNA): TGTGCCAGCAGCCTACAGGGGGAGGGACACAATGAGCAGTTCTTC.

The chain couples TRBV11-3 to TRBJ2-4; TRBD2 is a possible D gene (5 bases). The J call may not be correct, given that the DNA end is closer to TRBJ2-7. This CDR3 has 12 residues. CDR1 is SGHNT and CDR2 is YENEEA in the germline V gene. The CDR3 region has the DNA TGTGCCAGCAGCTTGGGAGAGGCCGAGCAGTACTTC. It encodes CASSLGEAEQYF.

This clonotype is a singleton in its sample. V gene TRBV29-1 combines with J gene TRBJ2-7; D may be TRBD1 (7 bases). Near its end, the DNA agrees better with TRBJ2-5, so the J call may be wrong. From germline, CDR1 is SQVTM and CDR2 ANQGSEA. The CDR3 length is 14 residues. The CDR3 sequence: CSVASRGVGETQYF. The CDR3 DNA is TGCAGCGTTGCCTCCAGGGGGGTTGGAGAGACCCAGTACTTC.

This sequence joins TRBV24-1 and TRBJ1-5, with 8 bases identical to TRBD1. V gave up 3 bases and J gave up 3 bases; unmatched junction bases: 6. Germline CDR1 reads KGHDR; CDR2 reads SFDVKD. The length of the CDR3 is 16 residues. CDR3 nucleotide sequence: TGTGCCACCAGTGATCCCTCGGACAGGGTCAATCAGCCCCAGCATTTT. As protein: CATSDPSDRVNQPQHF.

The rearrangement joins TRBV6-2 or TRBV6-3 to TRBJ1-5, with D unclear. The CDR3 has 15 amino acids. Trimming removed 0 bases from V and 2 bases from J, with 8 bases in between. Germline CDR1 reads MNHEY; CDR2 reads SVGEGT. The CDR3 sequence is CASSYSRDGNQPQHF. CDR3 sequence (DNA): TGTGCCAGCAGTTACTCTAGGGATGGCAATCAGCCCCAGCATTTT.

This clonotype was observed a few times. The V gene is TRBV20-1, the J gene TRBJ1-3; no reliable D call. There are 13 residues in the CDR3. CDR1 is DFQATT, CDR2 SNEGSKA, per germline (reference sequence). Trimming left V 5 bases short and J 3 bases short, with 11 bases between. The CDR3 is CSAFRGRGNTIYF. Written as DNA, the CDR3 is TGCAGTGCTTTTCGGGGTCGTGGAAACACCATATATTTT.

J is TRBJ2-1 and V is TRBV6-6; perhaps D is TRBD1 or TRBD2 (5 bases each). This CDR3 is 15 amino acids long. Trimming took off 4 bases at V and 8 bases at J, with 18 bases between the two ends. Germline V gene data show CDR1 as MNHNY and CDR2 as SVGAGI (reference sequence). Here the CDR3 reads CASSWPSQGEDEQFF. DNA for the CDR3: TGTGCCAGCAGTTGGCCCTCGCAGGGAGAGGATGAGCAGTTCTTC.

The chain employs TRBV27 and TRBJ2-1; D is undetermined. The J call may not be correct, given that the DNA end is closer to TRBJ2-7. Germline V gene data show CDR1 as MNHEY and CDR2 as SMNVEV (reference sequence). The CDR3 is 12 amino acids. CDR3 sequence reads: CASSFRLDEQYF. The CDR3 DNA is TGTGCCAGCAGTTTTCGGCTAGACGAGCAGTACTTC.

CDR3 bases: TGTGCCAGCAGCTTAGGGCTGGGACTCTCTCATTTCCAGTACTTC. Protein product: CASSLGLGLSHFQYF. The V and J genes are TRBV7-2 and TRBJ2-5; maybe TRBD2 (6 bases). This CDR3 is 15 amino acids long. V shed 1 base and J shed 10 bases, with 19 bases lying between them. Germline V gene lookup returns CDR1 SGHTA and CDR2 FQGNSA.

Note on this clonotype: At one end the junction does not follow the germline gene, possibly because of a read error. This chain joins TRBV6-5 and TRBJ2-1; D unresolved. This CDR3 spans 13 amino acids. Germline CDR1 is MNHEY and CDR2 is SVGAGI. The CDR3, as DNA: TGTGCCAGCAGTTACTTGGAGTACAATGAACAGTTCTTC. Protein sequence: CASSYLEYNEQFF.

This clonotype was picked up a small number of times. The rearrangement joins TRBV9 to TRBJ2-3; unclear D gene. V was shortened by 0 bases and J by 0 bases, with 5 bases between the two germline ends. This CDR3 has 14 residues. Germline V lookup: CDR1 SGDLS, CDR2 YYNGEE. In DNA, the CDR3 is TGTGCCAGCAGCGTAGAAGGGAGCACAGATACGCAGTATTTT. As protein: CASSVEGSTDTQYF. Together with reference TRBV9 and TRBJ2-3, the CDR3 gives the full variable domain: DSGVTQTPKHLITATGQRVTLRCSPRSGDLSVYWYQQSLDQGLQFLIQYYNGEERAKGNILERFSAQQFPDLHSELNLSSLELGDSALYFCASSVEGSTDTQYFGPGTRLTVL.

The chain is built from TRBV7-4 and TRBJ1-2; D is unresolved. The CDR3 loop spans 11 amino acids. Germline V gene sequence: CDR1 SGHVT, CDR2 SQSDAQ. The V end was cut by 3 bases, the J end by 6 bases, with 5 bases between. DNA for the CDR3: TGTGCCAGCAGCTTGGACGATGGCTACACCTTC. Translating gives CASSLDDGYTF.

The chain has TRBV29-1 and TRBJ2-3; possible D gene TRBD1, 6 bases. The CDR3 is made up of 14 amino acids. Looked up from germline, CDR1 is SQVTM and CDR2 is ANQGSEA. The V and J ends lost 1 base and 6 bases respectively, with 14 bases between them. The CDR3 DNA reads as TGCAGCGTTGAAGGGGGGCCTGCGGCTGATACGCAGTATTTT. This translates into CSVEGGPAADTQYF.